The 11 T cell receptor beta chains below come from one sample, sequenced in a study of cytomegalovirus exposure and HLA in healthy donors. The PCR contained 60 Vbeta and 13 Jbeta primers. Method: immunoSEQ multiplex PCR; TCRdb's copy keeps in-frame clones and lacks some. Here the sample spans more than 130,000 clones, just under 85% being singletons. Source material: PBMCs. These receptors originate from a man aged 40-49 years in good health and CMV-seropositive.

CDR3 nucleotide sequence: TGTGCCAGCCGAACCGGGGGCTATGGCTACACCTTC. Translation: CASRTGGYGYTF. The chain uses TRBV18 and TRBJ1-2, with D possibly being TRBD1 (5 bases). The ends were cut back, 8 bases at V and 4 bases at J, with 11 bases in the middle. Germline V gene lookup returns CDR1 KGHSH and CDR2 LQKENI. The CDR3 consists of 12 residues.

The rearrangement joins TRBV11-2 to TRBJ2-7; the match to TRBD1 covers 9 bases. V was pared by 5 bases and J by 6 bases, with 11 bases of the junction left unmatched. The CDR3 totals 15 residues. Germline V gene sequence: CDR1 SGHAT, CDR2 FQNNGV. The CDR3 DNA reads as TGTGCCAGCAGCGCCATCCGGGACAGGGCCTGCGAGCAGTACTTC. Protein: CASSAIRDRACEQYF.

The J gene is TRBJ2-3, the V gene TRBV9, with 10 bases fitting TRBD2. Losses at the gene ends were 4 bases for V and 1 base for J; bases not matched to a gene: 6. This CDR3 region has 16 residues. Germline V gene sequence: CDR1 SGDLS, CDR2 YYNGEE. The DNA for the CDR3 is TGTGCCAGCAGCCTAGGGGGGACTAGCGGCACAGATACGCAGTATTTT. Translation gives CASSLGGTSGTDTQYF.

The rearrangement joins TRBV18 to TRBJ2-1; possible D gene TRBD1, 6 bases. V lost 5 bases to trimming and J lost 12 bases, with 14 bases between them. The CDR3 length is 12 residues. Germline-derived CDR1 and CDR2 are KGHSH and LQKENI. The CDR3 protein is CASSARDKGQFF. CDR3 DNA: TGTGCCAGCTCAGCCCGGGACAAGGGGCAGTTCTTC.

In its sample, this clone was seen once. V gene TRBV15 combines with J gene TRBJ2-7; TRBD1 agrees at 9 bases. This CDR3 has 16 amino acids. Germline V gene lookup returns CDR1 LNHNV and CDR2 YYDKDF (reference sequence). J gave up 2 bases and V 4 bases, and 9 bases lay outside the gene matches. The CDR3 loop is CATSNGQGTSTYEQYF. The DNA of the CDR3 is TGTGCCACCAGCAACGGACAGGGGACGTCTACCTACGAGCAGTACTTC.

This rearrangement joins TRBV6-5 to TRBJ1-5; 8 nucleotides line up with TRBD1. The CDR3 has 14 residues. Trimming took 7 bases from V and 7 from J; bases not matched to a gene: 9. Germline V gene data show CDR1 as MNHEY and CDR2 as SVGAGI. CDR3 in amino acids: CASKGQGSRQPQHF. The CDR3, as DNA: TGTGCCAGCAAAGGACAGGGATCGAGGCAGCCCCAGCATTTT.

The V and J genes are TRBV5-4 and TRBJ1-2, with TRBD1 matching over 9 bases. Germline loops: CDR1 SGHNT, CDR2 YYREEE (reference sequence). The CDR3 loop spans 15 amino acids. V gave up 4 bases and J gave up 2 bases; unmatched junction bases: 6. This CDR3 is CASSPSGTGNYGYTF. The CDR3 bases are TGTGCCAGCAGCCCCTCCGGGACAGGGAACTATGGCTACACCTTC.

The chain couples TRBV6-5 to TRBJ1-2; tentative D call: TRBD1 (6 bases). Deletions cut 5 bases from V and 1 base from J, with 8 bases between. The length of the CDR3 is 13 residues. In germline, CDR1 is MNHEY, CDR2 SVGAGI. CDR3 residues: CASSEQGNYGYTF. The CDR3 DNA is TGTGCCAGCAGTGAACAGGGTAACTATGGCTACACCTTC.

This chain links TRBV7-8 with TRBJ1-1; D perhaps matches TRBD1 (5 bases). V shed 5 bases and J shed 4 bases, with 11 bases lying between them. Germline V CDR1 and CDR2: SGHVS, FQNEAQ. CDR3 length equals 13 residues. The CDR3 loop is CASSGGGSTEAFF. CDR3 bases: TGTGCCAGCAGCGGGGGAGGGAGCACTGAAGCTTTCTTT.

This chain links TRBV5-4 with TRBJ2-5; D is perhaps TRBD2 (6 bases). This CDR3 has 16 residues. V lost 0 bases and J 0 bases, leaving 12 bases between the germline ends. CDR1 and CDR2 (germline): SGHNT, YYREEE (reference sequence). CDR3 DNA sequence: TGTGCCAGCAGCTTGGAGGAGGGTGTGGACCAAGAGACCCAGTACTTC. Translation: CASSLEEGVDQETQYF.

The genes are TRBV30 and TRBJ1-6, with 7 bases lining up with TRBD1. This CDR3 is built from 16 residues. The germline V gene has CDR1 GTSNPN and CDR2 SVGIG (reference sequence). The J segment lost 7 bases and the V segment lost 2 bases, leaving 11 bases of the junction unmatched. The CDR3 DNA follows: TGTGCCTGGAGTCCCATACCGGGACAGTTAAATTCACCCCTCCACTTT. Translating gives CAWSPIPGQLNSPLHF.